The 7 T cell receptor beta chains below all came from one sample that was sequenced in a study of CD8 T cells in ankylosing spondylitis. Their cognate antigens are unknown. MiXCR, applied by TCRdb to the 5' RACE reads, yields one record per CDR3 protein. The sample shows 200,000 to 250,000 distinct CDR3 sequences, around 17% of them seen only once. Findings and caveats of the study: Ankylosing spondylitis blood appeared to carry a characteristic TCR beta motif of seven to nine highly homologous variants.

Sequenced sample: blood, either unsorted or a sorted T cell fraction (not recorded which). Receptor source: a male donor with ankylosing spondylitis.

This clonotype has more than one count but fewer than ten. The chain couples TRBV10-2 to TRBJ2-2; D is uncertain. V was pared by 4 bases and J by 1 base, with 10 bases between. Germline V gives CDR1 WSHSY, CDR2 SAAADI. The CDR3 is made up of 15 amino acids. This CDR3 is CASSGPTENTGELFF. CDR3 DNA: TGCGCCAGCAGTGGGCCGACTGAGAACACCGGGGAGCTGTTTTTT.

The chain links TRBV6-1 to TRBJ1-1; D is ambiguous. Germline V lookup: CDR1 MNHNS, CDR2 SASEGT. Trimming took off 6 bases at V and 4 bases at J, with 18 bases between the two ends. This CDR3 is 15 amino acids long. CDR3 amino acids: CASRDGFLMGTEAFF. The DNA for the CDR3 is TGTGCCAGCAGGGACGGATTCTTAATGGGCACTGAAGCTTTCTTT.

J is TRBJ1-5 and V is TRBV20-1; TRBD1 is a possible D gene (5 bases). The V gene lost 1 base and the J gene lost 3 bases, with 13 bases spanning the gap. The CDR3 has 15 amino acids. CDR1 is DFQATT and CDR2 is SNEGSKA in the germline V gene (reference sequence). The CDR3 region is CSARVETAANQPQHF. The CDR3, as DNA: TGCAGTGCTAGAGTTGAGACAGCTGCCAATCAGCCCCAGCATTTT.

V usage is TRBV29-1 and J usage is TRBJ1-1, with TRBD1 matching over 7 bases. The CDR3 loop spans 13 amino acids. Per germline, CDR1 SQVTM and CDR2 ANQGSEA. The V and J ends lost 8 bases and 4 bases, in that order; junction bases with no gene match: 10. CDR3 protein: CSLRTGEGTEAFF. The CDR3 region has the DNA TGCAGCCTTAGAACAGGGGAGGGCACTGAAGCTTTCTTT.

The chain is built from TRBV12-3 or TRBV12-4 and TRBJ2-2; TRBD1 or TRBD2 may be the D gene (5 bases each). The CDR3 extends over 11 amino acids. Trimming cost V 5 bases and J 13 bases, with 11 bases left between them. Here the CDR3 DNA reads TGTGCCAGCAGTGGGGGTAGACGGCTGTTTTTT. Protein sequence: CASSGGRRLFF.

The rearrangement links TRBV27 to TRBJ2-2; maybe TRBD2 (6 bases). V lost 0 bases, J lost 5 bases, and 16 bases lay in between. Per the germline V gene, CDR1 is MNHEY and CDR2 is SMNVEV (reference sequence). The CDR3 loop spans 17 amino acids. This CDR3 is CASSLSIGDFPTGELFF. For the CDR3, the DNA is TGTGCCAGCAGTTTATCGATAGGGGACTTTCCTACCGGGGAGCTGTTTTTT.

This clonotype occurred a few times. This chain joins TRBV20-1 and TRBJ2-3; 7 bases are a match to TRBD2. Germline lookup yields CDR1 DFQATT and CDR2 SNEGSKA (reference sequence). V shed 3 bases, J shed 1 base, and the junction held 10 bases outside the gene matches. The CDR3 sequence is 16 residues long. The CDR3, as DNA: TGCAGTGCTAGTGGCCCTCGGGGGGTGGGCACAGATACGCAGTATTTT. Amino acid sequence: CSASGPRGVGTDTQYF.